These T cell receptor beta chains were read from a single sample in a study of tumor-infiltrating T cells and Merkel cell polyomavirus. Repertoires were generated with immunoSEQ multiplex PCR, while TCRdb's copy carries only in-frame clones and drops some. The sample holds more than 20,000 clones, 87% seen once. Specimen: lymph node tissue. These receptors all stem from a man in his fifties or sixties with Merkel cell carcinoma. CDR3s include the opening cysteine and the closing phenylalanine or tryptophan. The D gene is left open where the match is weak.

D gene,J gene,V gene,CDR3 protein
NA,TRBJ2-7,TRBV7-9,CASSLGLGTYEQYF
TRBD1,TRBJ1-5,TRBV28,CASTRGQGAPNQPQHF
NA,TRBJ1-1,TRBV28,CASSVPSTGPEAFF
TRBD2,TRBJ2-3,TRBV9,CASSAPRGGTTDTQYF
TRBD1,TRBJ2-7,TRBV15,CATSVGQGLSTEYF
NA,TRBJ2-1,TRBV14,CASSQDLGGGRGNEQFF
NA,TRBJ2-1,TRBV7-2,CASSNQGLYNEQFF
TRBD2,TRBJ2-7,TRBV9,CASSVSGGVYEQYF
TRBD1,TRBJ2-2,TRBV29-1,CSDRTGVGELFF
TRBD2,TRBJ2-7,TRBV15,CATSRDRASGQSYEQYF
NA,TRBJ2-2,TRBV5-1,CASSLTGSTGELFF
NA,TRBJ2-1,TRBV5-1,CASSWPVLEGGNYNEQFF
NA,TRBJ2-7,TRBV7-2,CASSFMGGDEQYF
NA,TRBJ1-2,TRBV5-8,CASSSMGQIYGYTF
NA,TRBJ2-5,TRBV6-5,CASSYSGETQYF
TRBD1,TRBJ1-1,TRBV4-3,CASSATGVMNTEAFF
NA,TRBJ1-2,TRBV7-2,CASSFKSRGFF
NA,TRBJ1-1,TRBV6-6,CASSYSRNTEAFF
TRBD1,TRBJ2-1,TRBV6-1,CASSELQGSYNEQFF
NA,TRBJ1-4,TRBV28,CASRTGFNEKLFF
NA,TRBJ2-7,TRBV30,CAWSVPRGQSYEQYF
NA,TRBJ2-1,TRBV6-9,CASSYSRKEQFF
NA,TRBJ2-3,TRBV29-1,CSVGSLVGDTQYF
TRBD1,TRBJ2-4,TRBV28,CASSLPGTGRHIQYF
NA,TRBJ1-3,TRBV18,CASSPERNTIYF
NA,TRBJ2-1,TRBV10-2,CASSASRTSAHEQFF
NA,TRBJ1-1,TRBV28,CASSRDPVAEAFF
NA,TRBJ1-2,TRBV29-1,CSVVGQLRGSNYGYTF
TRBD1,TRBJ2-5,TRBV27,CASSFLGQGRGETQYF
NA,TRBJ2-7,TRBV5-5,CASSLSPVGVDSYEQYF
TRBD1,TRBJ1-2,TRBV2,CASRAGGYGYTF
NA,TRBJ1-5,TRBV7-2,CASSLLAETDQPQHF
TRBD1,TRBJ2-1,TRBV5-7,CASSMDRGATYNEQFF
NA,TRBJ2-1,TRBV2,CASGPYNEQFF
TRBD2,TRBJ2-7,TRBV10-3,CAISSGGSSGRSEQYF
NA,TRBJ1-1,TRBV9,CASSVGGRGTEAFF
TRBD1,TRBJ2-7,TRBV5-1,CASRTGTGGAYEQYF
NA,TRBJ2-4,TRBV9,CASSVGLGVNIQYF
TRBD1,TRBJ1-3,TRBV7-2,CASRRTGRGNTIYF
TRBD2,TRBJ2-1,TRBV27,CASSSSGTSRYNEQFF